These 22 T cell receptor beta chains share one sample of origin, sequenced in a study of shared clonotypes between healthy human individuals. Measured with immunoSEQ multiplex PCR; TCRdb has only the in-frame clones, and not every one. The table lists approximately 500,000 clones, roughly 80% of them singletons. Sequencing was done on a sample of PBMCs. The receptor source for this set is a middle-aged woman in good health. Some clones in this sample may be carry-over from other donors' samples.

Concerning this clone itself: One base separates it from a far larger clone, so it is likely a read error. The chain employs TRBV4-3 and TRBJ2-1; 7 bases match TRBD1. The germline CDR1 and CDR2 sequences are LGHNA and YSLEER. With V trimmed by 4 bases and J by 6 bases, 6 bases remained unmatched. CDR3 size: 14 residues. The CDR3 DNA reads TGCGCCAGCAGCCTAGGATCAGGGGGCAATGAGCAGTTCTTC. Its translation is CASSLGSGGNEQFF.

Comment on this clone: This probably arose from a read error, given a far larger clone one base away. This CDR3 is missing its conserved last phenylalanine or tryptophan, likely due to a read error. The gene calls are TRBV4-3 and TRBJ1-1, with no clear D. V lost 2 bases to trimming and J lost 4 bases, with 11 bases between them. In germline, CDR1 is LGHNA, CDR2 YSLEER. The CDR3 contains 14 residues. For the CDR3, the DNA is TGCGCCAGCAGCCAACGTACGTCGAGCACTGAAGCTTTCCTT. This codes for CASSQRTSSTEAFL.

The V gene is TRBV28, the J gene TRBJ1-1; D uncertain. This CDR3 has 13 residues. With 7 bases removed from V and 5 bases from J, the gap between germline ends came to 14 bases. The germline gives CDR1 MDHEN, CDR2 SYDVKM. DNA for the CDR3: TGTGCCAGCACCACCTGGGATGGGACTGAAGCTTTCTTT. Translating it yields CASTTWDGTEAFF.

This clone was seen once. The rearrangement joins TRBV19 to TRBJ2-7; D may be TRBD1 (6 bases). Germline-derived CDR1 and CDR2 are LNHDA and SQIVND (reference sequence). The CDR3 length is 14 residues. V was pared by 3 bases and J by 4 bases, with 13 bases between. CDR3 in amino acids: CASSIQGMGYEQYF. CDR3 in DNA: TGTGCCAGTAGTATCCAGGGGATGGGGTACGAGCAGTACTTC.

This chain links TRBV29-1 with TRBJ2-7, with D perhaps TRBD1 (5 bases). Germline V gene lookup returns CDR1 SQVTM and CDR2 ANQGSEA. Deletions cut 7 bases from V and 5 bases from J, with 18 bases between. The CDR3 covers 13 residues. CDR3 in amino acids: CSAEPEGVHEQYF. The CDR3 coding sequence is TGCAGCGCCGAGCCCGAAGGGGTACACGAGCAGTACTTC.

The chain combines TRBV27 with TRBJ2-1; 13 bases map to TRBD2. Trimming removed 2 bases from V and 7 bases from J; junction bases left unmatched: 5. Germline CDR1 is MNHEY and CDR2 is SMNVEV (reference sequence). This CDR3 has 16 amino acids. The CDR3 loop is CASSLGTSGNRNEQFF. In DNA form, the CDR3 reads TGTGCCAGCAGTTTAGGGACTAGCGGGAATAGGAATGAGCAGTTCTTC.

The chain combines TRBV19 with TRBJ2-7, with D uncertain. Trimming pared 10 bases from V and 3 bases from J, leaving 13 bases between. Per the germline V gene, CDR1 is LNHDA and CDR2 is SQIVND (reference sequence). CDR3 size: 12 residues. The chain's CDR3 is CATSKGFYEQYF. CDR3 DNA: TGTGCCACCAGCAAGGGATTCTACGAGCAGTACTTC. Complete variable domain (other parts from reference TRBV19 and TRBJ2-7): DGGITQSPKYLFRKEGQNVTLSCEQNLNHDAMYWYRQDPGQGLRLIYYSQIVNDFQKGDIAEGYSVSREKKESFPLTVTSAQKNPTAFYLCATSKGFYEQYFGPGTRLTVT.

As to this clone: Different DNA sequences within this sample yield the same CDR3. The V call is TRBV5-6, the J call TRBJ2-7, with TRBD2 matching over 11 bases. The CDR3 spans 15 residues. Trimming removed 4 bases from V and 2 bases from J; junction bases left unmatched: 5. Germline values: CDR1 SGHDT, CDR2 YYEEEE. This chain's CDR3 is CASSQLAGGTYEQYF. In DNA form, the CDR3 reads TGTGCCAGCAGCCAGCTAGCGGGAGGTACCTACGAGCAGTACTTC.

V usage is TRBV2 and J usage is TRBJ2-5; no firm D call. V lost 7 bases to trimming and J lost 2 bases, with 8 bases between them. Germline assignment: CDR1 SNHLY and CDR2 FYNNEI. The CDR3 totals 12 residues. CDR3 DNA: TGTGCCAGCAACCGACGGCAAGAGACCCAGTACTTC. Its protein product is CASNRRQETQYF.

V usage is TRBV28 and J usage is TRBJ2-2; 12 bases line up with TRBD1. Per the germline V gene, CDR1 is MDHEN and CDR2 is SYDVKM. This CDR3 is built from 16 residues. Unmatched junction bases numbered 10, after V lost 6 bases and J lost 8 bases. In DNA, the CDR3 is TGTGCCAGCAGCCTCCCGGGACAGGGGGCTAGGGGGGAGCTGTTTTTT. Amino acids: CASSLPGQGARGELFF. Variable domain in full (rest from reference TRBV28 and TRBJ2-2): DVKVTQSSRYLVKRTGEKVFLECVQDMDHENMFWYRQDPGLGLRLIYFSYDVKMKEKGDIPEGYSVSREKKERFSLILESASTNQTSMYLCASSLPGQGARGELFFGEGSRLTVL.

Note on this clone: Just one base apart from a much larger clone, this may be a read error. This sequence joins TRBV7-6 and TRBJ2-7, with 8 nucleotides matching TRBD1. J was trimmed by 2 bases and V by 5 bases; bases with no gene match: 8. Germline CDR1 and CDR2: SGHVS and FNYEAQ. This CDR3 spans 15 amino acids. The CDR3 loop is CASSPRVGQAYEQYF. CDR3 coding DNA: TGTGCCAGCAGCCCACGAGTGGGACAGGCCTACGAGCAGTACTTC.

The chain employs TRBV18 and TRBJ2-1; possibly TRBD2 for D (6 bases). V was shortened by 5 bases and J by 2 bases, with 10 bases between the two germline ends. Germline V gene data show CDR1 as KGHSH and CDR2 as LQKENI. The CDR3 is 14 residues long. The CDR3 loop is CASSSSGTYNEQFF. CDR3 coding DNA: TGTGCCAGCTCAAGTAGCGGAACCTACAATGAGCAGTTCTTC.

The chain joins TRBV4-2 to TRBJ1-2, with D hard to call. The ends were cut back, 2 bases at V and 7 bases at J, with 14 bases in the middle. The length of the CDR3 is 14 residues. Germline CDR1 reads LGHNA; CDR2 reads YNFKEQ. The CDR3 here is CASSQPQEISGYTF. CDR3 bases: TGTGCCAGCAGCCAACCTCAGGAAATCTCTGGCTACACCTTC.

V gene TRBV27 combines with J gene TRBJ2-2; tentative D call: TRBD2 (6 bases). This CDR3 has 16 residues. V lost 7 bases and J 1 base, leaving 16 bases between the germline ends. Germline V gene lookup returns CDR1 MNHEY and CDR2 SMNVEV (reference sequence). CDR3: CASNYIHSGNTGELFF. For the CDR3, the DNA is TGTGCCAGCAACTATATACATAGCGGGAACACCGGGGAGCTGTTTTTT.

The V call is TRBV5-1, the J call TRBJ2-1; 11 bases are a match to TRBD1. J was trimmed by 10 bases and V by 0 bases; bases with no gene match: 18. CDR1 and CDR2 from the germline V gene are SGHRS and YFSETQ. CDR3 length: 19 residues. The CDR3 region has the DNA TGCGCCAGCAGCTTGGCTGGCCAGGGACAGGGGGTCCCGGGAAGGGAGCAGTTCTTC. Amino acids: CASSLAGQGQGVPGREQFF.

Ten or more counts support this clone. This chain joins TRBV4-2 and TRBJ1-2, with TRBD1 as a possible D gene (5 bases). The CDR3 spans 16 residues. Germline lookup yields CDR1 LGHNA and CDR2 YNFKEQ. V lost 0 bases and J 3 bases, leaving 14 bases between the germline ends. CDR3 amino acids: CASSQDLGAGDYGYTF. The CDR3 bases are TGTGCCAGCAGCCAAGATCTAGGGGCGGGGGACTATGGCTACACCTTC.

This clone has a single count. The chain carries TRBV5-1 and TRBJ1-4, with no clear D. V was pared by 4 bases and J by 5 bases, with 12 bases between. CDR1 SGHRS and CDR2 YFSETQ come from the germline V gene. This CDR3 has 14 residues. The CDR3 sequence: CASSPWGENEKLFF. Written as DNA, the CDR3 is TGCGCCAGCAGCCCTTGGGGAGAGAATGAAAAACTGTTTTTT.

This rearrangement joins TRBV4-1 to TRBJ2-2; tentative D call: TRBD2 (6 bases). The CDR3 extends over 15 amino acids. The germline gives CDR1 MGHRA, CDR2 YSYEKL. V lost 2 bases and J 8 bases, leaving 15 bases between the germline ends. CDR3: CASSQFGGSPGELFF. The CDR3 nucleotides read TGCGCCAGCAGCCAATTCGGGGGAAGTCCGGGGGAGCTGTTTTTT.

Concerning this clone: A read error may be the cause here, since a much bigger clone is one base away. This chain links TRBV14 with TRBJ2-7, with 11 bases that match TRBD2. CDR3 length: 14 residues. Trimming cost V 4 bases and J 6 bases; bases outside gene matches: 5. Germline CDR1 and CDR2: SGHDN and FVKESK. The CDR3 loop reads CASSRGLAVCEQYF. CDR3 nucleotide sequence: TGTGCCAGCAGCCGGGGACTAGCGGTCTGCGAGCAGTACTTC.

V and J are TRBV28 and TRBJ2-1; TRBD1 aligns across 11 bases. In germline, CDR1 is MDHEN, CDR2 SYDVKM. Unmatched junction bases numbered 15, after V lost 6 bases and J lost 8 bases. CDR3 size: 17 residues. Here the CDR3 reads CASSRPDRGRRYDEQFF. The CDR3 DNA is TGTGCCAGCAGCCGCCCGGACAGGGGGCGGAGGTACGATGAGCAGTTCTTC.

V and J are TRBV30 and TRBJ1-4, with D perhaps TRBD1 (6 bases). From germline, CDR1 is GTSNPN and CDR2 SVGIG (reference sequence). This CDR3 contains 13 residues. Trimming stripped 7 bases from V and 3 bases from J, with 12 bases between. CDR3 nucleotide sequence: TGTGCCTCGGAGGGGGGCGCTAATGAAAAACTGTTTTTT. This codes for CASEGGANEKLFF.

Regarding this clone: This sequence is one base from a far larger clone and is likely a read error. Other nucleotide sequences in the sample specify the same CDR3. The rearrangement joins TRBV27 to TRBJ2-2; 16 nucleotides line up with TRBD2. Germline lookup yields CDR1 MNHEY and CDR2 SMNVEV (reference sequence). With V trimmed by 6 bases and J by 7 bases, 8 bases remained unmatched. The CDR3 has 17 amino acids. This CDR3 reads CASSRGLAGGPVGELFF. In nucleotides, the CDR3 is TGTGCCAGCAGCAGGGGACTAGCGGGAGGGCCTGTCGGGGAGCTGTTTTTT.